This T cell receptor (beta chain) derives from a study of T cell repertoires in cytomegalovirus infection. Study overall: TCR beta signatures that were public indicated CMV infection and matching HLA type. The study, taken as a whole, reports: Ex vivo responses were dominated by HLA-C-restricted CMV-specific TCR beta clonotypes.

Per the germline V gene, CDR1 is SGDLS and CDR2 is YYNGEE. Trimming took off 0 bases at V and 5 bases at J, with 13 bases between the two ends. The CDR3 runs 15 residues. TCRdb passed the reads through MiXCR, listing each CDR3 protein once. This sample has roughly 860,000 distinct CDR3 sequences, with approximately 30% found just once. This clonotype was detected a few times. No antigen is known for it. The specimen comprised cultured CD8+ T cells from PBMCs, sampled from culture after CMV antigen stimulation. This sequence was found in a human donor in good health (CMV status not recorded). Some clones in this sample may be carry-over from other donors' samples. J is TRBJ2-3 and V is TRBV9, with D perhaps given as TRBD1 or TRBD2 (5 bases each). Here the CDR3 reads CASSVDGDEVDTQYF. In DNA form, the CDR3 reads TGTGCCAGCAGCGTAGACGGGGACGAGGTAGATACGCAGTATTTT.